A selection of T cell receptor beta chains follows, all from one sample in a study of human T cells and chemical hapten exposure. A single record per CDR3 protein comes from TCRdb applying MiXCR to the 5' RACE reads. The sample shows about 140,000 distinct CDR3 sequences, about 4% of them seen only once. The receptor source for this set is a female donor in good health. The CDR3 runs from the conserved cysteine through the conserved F or W. Each record gives: clone size, D gene, J gene, V gene, CDR3 protein, CDR3 DNA. A D gene is named only where the DNA matches it firmly. Rows may omit the clone size; those that give it use once, few, many or a size class.

size: many
D: NA
J: TRBJ2-7
V: TRBV27
CDR3: CASSLSTTEYYEQYF
DNA: TGTGCCAGCAGTTTAAGTACGACGGAGTACTACGAGCAGTACTTC

size: many
D: NA
J: TRBJ1-4
V: TRBV6-6
CDR3: CASSYLTGREKLFF
DNA: TGTGCCAGCAGTTACCTGACAGGACGGGAAAAACTGTTTTTT

size: many
D: NA
J: TRBJ1-2
V: TRBV7-9
CDR3: CASSNTANYGYTF
DNA: TGTGCCAGCAGCAACACTGCTAACTATGGCTACACCTTC

size: many
D: TRBD1
J: TRBJ1-1
V: TRBV7-9
CDR3: CASSSSRTGEAFF
DNA: TGTGCCAGCAGCTCGTCTCGGACAGGTGAAGCTTTCTTT

size: many
D: NA
J: TRBJ2-5
V: TRBV27
CDR3: CASSLSARRQETQYF
DNA: TGTGCCAGCAGTTTATCGGCCCGCAGGCAAGAGACCCAGTACTTC

size: NA
D: TRBD1
J: TRBJ1-3
V: TRBV18
CDR3: CASSRLLDRGSGGNTIYF
DNA: TGTGCCAGCTCCCGTCTTCTAGACAGGGGATCGGGTGGAAACACCATATATTTT

size: many
D: TRBD1
J: TRBJ2-7
V: TRBV20-1
CDR3: CSAYRDSTYEQYF
DNA: TGCAGTGCTTACCGGGACAGCACTTACGAGCAGTACTTC

size: many
D: NA
J: TRBJ1-1
V: TRBV25-1
CDR3: CASSGRPNTEAFF
DNA: TGTGCCAGCAGTGGCCGACCGAACACTGAAGCTTTCTTT

size: few
D: NA
J: TRBJ1-1
V: TRBV4-3
CDR3: CASSAGRPLVNTEAFF
DNA: TGCGCCAGCAGCGCGGGACGGCCCTTAGTCAACACTGAAGCTTTCTTT

size: many
D: TRBD2
J: TRBJ2-1
V: TRBV11-1
CDR3: CASSPFQGTSLFF
DNA: TGTGCCAGCAGCCCGTTTCAGGGGACTAGTTTGTTCTTC

size: many
D: NA
J: TRBJ2-3
V: TRBV7-2
CDR3: CASSLGMRDTQYF
DNA: TGTGCCAGCAGCTTAGGAATGCGTGATACGCAGTATTTT

size: few
D: TRBD1
J: TRBJ1-6
V: TRBV15
CDR3: CATSRGQGNSPLHF
DNA: TGTGCCACCAGCAGAGGACAGGGTAATTCACCCCTCCACTTT

size: NA
D: NA
J: TRBJ2-5
V: TRBV5-1
CDR3: CASSLVAGGGGETQYF
DNA: TGCGCCAGCAGCTTGGTTGCCGGCGGTGGAGGGGAGACCCAGTACTTC

size: many
D: TRBD1
J: TRBJ2-5
V: TRBV20-1
CDR3: CSARVRQGAKETQYF
DNA: TGCAGTGCTAGAGTCCGACAGGGGGCAAAAGAGACCCAGTACTTC

size: many
D: NA
J: TRBJ1-1
V: TRBV7-3
CDR3: CASSLLSRDTEAFF
DNA: TGTGCCAGCAGCTTATTGAGCAGGGATACTGAAGCTTTCTTT

size: many
D: NA
J: TRBJ2-7
V: TRBV10-3
CDR3: CAISERGTYEQYF
DNA: TGTGCCATCAGTGAGAGGGGGACCTACGAGCAGTACTTC

size: many
D: NA
J: TRBJ1-5
V: TRBV20-1
CDR3: CSARDPPGGSNQPQHF
DNA: TGCAGTGCTAGAGATCCTCCCGGCGGAAGCAATCAGCCCCAGCATTTT

size: many
D: NA
J: TRBJ2-3
V: TRBV2
CDR3: CASSLLSDTQYF
DNA: TGTGCCAGCAGTCTCTTATCAGATACGCAGTATTTT

size: many
D: NA
J: TRBJ2-3
V: TRBV5-6
CDR3: CASNLDASRTDTQYF
DNA: TGTGCCAGCAACCTCGACGCTAGTCGCACAGATACGCAGTATTTT

size: many
D: NA
J: TRBJ2-3
V: TRBV7-9
CDR3: CASSFSGVGTDTQYF
DNA: TGTGCCAGCAGCTTCTCAGGGGTTGGCACAGATACGCAGTATTTT

size: few
D: TRBD1
J: TRBJ2-2
V: TRBV20-1
CDR3: CSARPTPGTGYTGELFF
DNA: TGCAGTGCTAGGCCCACCCCCGGGACAGGGTACACCGGGGAGCTGTTTTTT

size: few
D: NA
J: TRBJ2-7
V: TRBV9
CDR3: CASSVGFQGDAYEQYF
DNA: TGTGCCAGCAGCGTAGGTTTCCAGGGTGACGCCTACGAGCAGTACTTC